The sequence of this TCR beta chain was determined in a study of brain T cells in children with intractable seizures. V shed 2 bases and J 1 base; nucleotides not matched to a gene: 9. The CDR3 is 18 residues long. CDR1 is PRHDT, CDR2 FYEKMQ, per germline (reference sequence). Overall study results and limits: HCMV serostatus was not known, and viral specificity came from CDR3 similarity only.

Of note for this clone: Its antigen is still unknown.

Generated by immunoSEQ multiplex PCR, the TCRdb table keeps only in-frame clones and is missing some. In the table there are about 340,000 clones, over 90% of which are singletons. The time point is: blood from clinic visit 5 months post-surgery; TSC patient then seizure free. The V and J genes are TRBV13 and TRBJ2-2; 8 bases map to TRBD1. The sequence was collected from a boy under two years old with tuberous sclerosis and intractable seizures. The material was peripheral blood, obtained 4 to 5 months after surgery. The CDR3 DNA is TGTGCCAGCAGCTTACTGGACAGGGCAAGTCTGAACACCGGGGAGCTGTTTTTT. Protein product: CASSLLDRASLNTGELFF.